Described below is a single TCR beta chain sequence and its context. The CDR3 carries no conserved terminal phenylalanine or tryptophan, so it likely arises from a read error. No DNA is shown, since the ends of the CDR3 on it are uncertain; the CDR3 is the one TCRdb lists. CDR1 is SGDLS, CDR2 YYNGEE, per germline. The CDR3 is 8 amino acids in total, end residues counted. These data belong to a study of CD8+CD57+ T cells in acquired aplastic anemia. As for the study in general: DNA from sorted CD4+ and CD8+ cells averaged about 3.2 ug.

The study profiled TCR beta VDJ and CDR3 using genomic DNA as template. TCRdb re-analysed the reads in MiXCR, keeping a single row per CDR3 protein. Here the sample spans more than 150,000 distinct CDR3 sequences, roughly 50% being singletons. Those patients picked for sequencing had displayed CD8+CD57+ cell expansion on flow cytometry. Sample: sorted CD4+, CD8+, or CD8+CD57+ T cells (not recorded which) from PBMCs. The gene calls are TRBV9 and TRBJ2-7; the D segment call TRBD1 is taken from the table without a DNA check. This TCR came from a human donor with aplastic anemia. The CDR3 loop is CASHLTGT.